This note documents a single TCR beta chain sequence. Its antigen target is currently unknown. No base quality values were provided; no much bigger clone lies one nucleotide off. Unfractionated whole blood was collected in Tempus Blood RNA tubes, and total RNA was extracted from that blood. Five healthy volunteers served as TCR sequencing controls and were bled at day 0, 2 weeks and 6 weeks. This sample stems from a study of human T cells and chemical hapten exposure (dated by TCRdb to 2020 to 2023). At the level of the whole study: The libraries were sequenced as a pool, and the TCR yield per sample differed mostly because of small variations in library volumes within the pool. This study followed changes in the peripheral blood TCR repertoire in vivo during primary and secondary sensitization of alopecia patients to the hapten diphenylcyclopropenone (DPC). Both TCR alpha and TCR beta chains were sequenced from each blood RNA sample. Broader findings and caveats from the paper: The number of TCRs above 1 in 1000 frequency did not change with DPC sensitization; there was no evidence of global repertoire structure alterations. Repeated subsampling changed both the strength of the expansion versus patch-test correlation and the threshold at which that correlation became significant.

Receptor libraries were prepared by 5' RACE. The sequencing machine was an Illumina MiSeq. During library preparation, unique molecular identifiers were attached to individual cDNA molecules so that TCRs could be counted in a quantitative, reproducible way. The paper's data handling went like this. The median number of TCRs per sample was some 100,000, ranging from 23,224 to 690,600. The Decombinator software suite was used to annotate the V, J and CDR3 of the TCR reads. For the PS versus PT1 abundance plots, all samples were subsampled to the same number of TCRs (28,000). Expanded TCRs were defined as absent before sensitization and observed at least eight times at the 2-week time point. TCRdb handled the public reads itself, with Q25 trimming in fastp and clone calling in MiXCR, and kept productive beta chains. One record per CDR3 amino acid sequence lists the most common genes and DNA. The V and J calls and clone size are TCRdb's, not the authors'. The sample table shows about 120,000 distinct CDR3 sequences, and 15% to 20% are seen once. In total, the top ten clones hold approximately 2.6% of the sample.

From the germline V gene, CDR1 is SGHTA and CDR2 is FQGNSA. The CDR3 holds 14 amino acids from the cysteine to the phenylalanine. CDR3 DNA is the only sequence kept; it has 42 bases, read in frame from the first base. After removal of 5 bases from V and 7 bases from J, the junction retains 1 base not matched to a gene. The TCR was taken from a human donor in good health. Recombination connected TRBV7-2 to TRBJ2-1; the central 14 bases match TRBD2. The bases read TGTGCCAGCAGCCGGACTAGCGGGAGGAATGAGCAGTTCTTC. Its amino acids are CASSRTSGRNEQFF. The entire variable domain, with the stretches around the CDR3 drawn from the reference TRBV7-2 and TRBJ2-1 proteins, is GAGVSQSPSNKVTEKGKDVELRCDPISGHTALYWYRQSLGQGLEFLIYFQGNSAPDKSGLPSDRFSAERTGGSVSTLTIQRTQQEDSAVYLCASSRTSGRNEQFFGPGTRLTVL.